Following are 23 T cell receptor beta chains from one sample sequenced in a study of human T cells and chemical hapten exposure. Each CDR3 protein is one row after TCRdb ran MiXCR on the RACE reads. The sample holds roughly 70,000 distinct CDR3 sequences, approximately 9.8% seen once. Time point denoted: patch test 1, 2 weeks after DPC sensitization. Documented treatment: therapeutic diphenylcyclopropenone sensitization with weekly scalp DPC. The sample here was whole blood, taken in connection with sensitization to the hapten diphenylcyclopropenone (DPC). The receptors derive from a woman between 40 and 55 years old with alopecia areata. Some clones in this sample may be carry-over from other donors' samples.

This clonotype was found many times. The chain couples TRBV11-3 to TRBJ2-1, with 12 bases that match TRBD2. CDR1 is SGHNT and CDR2 is YENEEA in the germline V gene. The CDR3 spans 14 residues. J was trimmed by 4 bases and V by 5 bases; bases with no gene match: 0. The CDR3 protein is CASSGLAGYNEQFF. In DNA form, the CDR3 reads TGTGCCAGCAGCGGACTAGCGGGGTACAATGAGCAGTTCTTC.

Ten or more counts support this clonotype. This chain joins TRBV12-3 or TRBV12-4 and TRBJ1-5; maybe TRBD1 (6 bases). Trimming pared 3 bases from V and 0 bases from J, leaving 9 bases between. The CDR3 spans 15 residues. The CDR3 DNA follows: TGTGCCAGCAGTTTTGGGGGCAGTAGCAATCAGCCCCAGCATTTT. Its protein product is CASSFGGSSNQPQHF.

CDR3 residues: CSVVFGDRIWYEQYF. CDR3 sequence (DNA): TGCAGCGTTGTCTTTGGGGACCGAATATGGTACGAGCAGTACTTC. The J gene is TRBJ2-7, the V gene TRBV29-1, with D tentatively TRBD1 or TRBD2 (5 bases each). The CDR3 loop spans 15 amino acids. Trimming stripped 4 bases from V and 4 bases from J, with 20 bases between. Germline loops: CDR1 SQVTM, CDR2 ANQGSEA.

This clonotype has ten or more counts. The genes are TRBV10-3 and TRBJ1-1; D is uncertain. From germline, CDR1 is ENHRY and CDR2 SYGVKD. This CDR3 region has 13 residues. Trimming cost V 1 base and J 11 bases, with 14 bases left between them. The chain's CDR3 is CAISEFQALEAFF. The CDR3, as DNA: TGTGCCATCAGTGAGTTTCAGGCCCTCGAGGCTTTCTTT.

This clonotype was counted between two and nine times. The rearrangement joins TRBV3-1 to TRBJ2-7; D is uncertain. Trimming took off 2 bases at V and 7 bases at J, with 12 bases between the two ends. Germline V gives CDR1 LGHDT, CDR2 YNNKEL (reference sequence). There are 13 residues in the CDR3. CDR3: CASSQTAPGEQYF. DNA for the CDR3: TGTGCCAGCAGCCAAACCGCCCCTGGGGAGCAGTACTTC.

There are a few counts of this clonotype. This chain joins TRBV18 and TRBJ1-2; a possible D gene is TRBD1 (6 bases). Trimming pared 0 bases from V and 4 bases from J, leaving 12 bases between. Germline V gene sequence: CDR1 KGHSH, CDR2 LQKENI. The CDR3 sequence is 15 residues long. The CDR3 loop reads CASSPPQNRAYGYTF. CDR3 in DNA: TGTGCCAGCTCACCACCGCAGAACAGGGCCTATGGCTACACCTTC.

This clonotype was recorded at least ten times. The chain uses TRBV7-9 and TRBJ2-2; TRBD2 matches 7 bases. V was pared by 5 bases and J by 6 bases, with 3 bases of the junction left unmatched. This CDR3 spans 13 amino acids. Looked up from germline, CDR1 is SEHNR and CDR2 is FQNEAQ (reference sequence). DNA for the CDR3: TGTGCCAGCAGCCAAGGACTAGCCGGGGAGCTGTTTTTT. It specifies CASSQGLAGELFF.

This clonotype was recorded many times. The J gene is TRBJ2-1, the V gene TRBV20-1, with a tentative D call TRBD2 (5 bases). CDR1 and CDR2 (germline): DFQATT, SNEGSKA (reference sequence). The CDR3 loop spans 12 amino acids. Trimming removed 3 bases at V and 7 bases at J, with 10 bases between. CDR3 protein: CSASKGGNEQFF. DNA for the CDR3: TGCAGTGCTAGTAAGGGCGGGAATGAGCAGTTCTTC.

This clonotype was detected ten times or more. The chain uses TRBV12-3 or TRBV12-4 and TRBJ1-2; D unclear. This CDR3 contains 13 residues. Trimming removed 5 bases from V and 8 bases from J, with 15 bases in between. CDR3 DNA: TGTGCCAGCAGTAGTTCCGGGGAAAGGGGCTACACCTTC. Protein: CASSSSGERGYTF.

This clonotype was observed many times. The chain recombines TRBV5-1 with TRBJ2-2, with D perhaps matching TRBD2 (6 bases). This CDR3 contains 16 residues. Germline CDR1 SGHRS, CDR2 YFSETQ. V dropped 0 bases and J dropped 4 bases, with 13 bases sitting between them. CDR3 DNA sequence: TGCGCCAGCAGCTTGGAGGGAGGTTCGGCCACCGGGGAGCTGTTTTTT. It translates to CASSLEGGSATGELFF. Using reference TRBV5-1 and TRBJ2-2 for the parts outside the CDR3, the full variable domain is KAGVTQTPRYLIKTRGQQVTLSCSPISGHRSVSWYQQTPGQGLQFLFEYFSETQRNKGNFPGRFSGRQFSNSRSEMNVSTLELGDSALYLCASSLEGGSATGELFFGEGSRLTVL.

This clonotype was observed a handful of times. The chain uses TRBV5-5 and TRBJ2-7; 8 bases agree with TRBD1. This CDR3 spans 16 amino acids. J lost 4 bases, V lost 4 bases, and 13 bases had no gene match. The germline gives CDR1 SGHKS, CDR2 YYEKEE (reference sequence). This chain's CDR3 is CASSLRERRGLYEQYF. The CDR3 DNA reads as TGTGCCAGCAGCCTTCGTGAGCGCAGGGGGCTTTACGAGCAGTACTTC.

This clonotype came up many times. The chain combines TRBV6-4 with TRBJ2-3; no clear D gene. V was shortened by 3 bases and J by 5 bases, with 9 bases between the two germline ends. CDR3 length: 13 residues. CDR1 MRHNA and CDR2 SNTAGT come from the germline V gene. CDR3 protein: CASSEVYGDTQYF. The CDR3 DNA reads as TGTGCCAGCAGTGAAGTCTACGGAGATACGCAGTATTTT.

This chain joins TRBV5-6 and TRBJ2-6, with a possible D match to TRBD2 (5 bases). Looked up from germline, CDR1 is SGHDT and CDR2 is YYEEEE. V gave up 2 bases and J gave up 4 bases, with 10 bases separating them. CDR3 length equals 15 residues. The CDR3 loop reads CASSFGGSGANVLTF. CDR3 nucleotides: TGTGCCAGCAGCTTTGGCGGGTCCGGGGCCAACGTCCTGACTTTC.

This clonotype was found many times. The chain combines TRBV7-9 with TRBJ1-1; TRBD1 agrees at 7 bases. The CDR3 sequence is 15 residues long. Looked up from germline, CDR1 is SEHNR and CDR2 is FQNEAQ (reference sequence). Trimming at V came to 4 bases and at J to 0 bases, leaving 5 bases not matched to a gene. CDR3 region: CASSSDRTMNTEAFF. The CDR3 nucleotides are TGTGCCAGCAGCTCGGACAGGACCATGAACACTGAAGCTTTCTTT.

This clonotype was seen many times. The rearrangement joins TRBV21-1 to TRBJ2-3; the DNA was not used to check the table's D call, TRBD1. TRBV21-1 represents a pseudogene. The CDR3 contains 16 residues. DNA of the CDR3: TGTGCCAGCAGCAAAGGTTGGCGGGGGGGCACAGATACGCAGTATTTT. Translation gives CASSKGWRGGTDTQYF.

The chain employs TRBV10-2 and TRBJ2-1, with 8 positions matching TRBD1. With V trimmed by 7 bases and J by 3 bases, 5 bases remained unmatched. This CDR3 has 14 amino acids. Germline-derived CDR1 and CDR2 are WSHSY and SAAADI. This CDR3 reads CASTGDRNYNEQFF. The CDR3 DNA is TGCGCCAGCACTGGGGACAGGAACTACAATGAGCAGTTCTTC.

This clonotype was counted a few times. The chain joins TRBV10-3 to TRBJ2-6; D remains ambiguous. Trimming removed 2 bases from V and 1 base from J, with 9 bases in between. The CDR3 covers 16 residues. Germline V lookup: CDR1 ENHRY, CDR2 SYGVKD. The chain's CDR3 is CAISEGLRSGANVLTF. As DNA, the CDR3 is TGTGCCATCAGTGAGGGGCTCCGGTCTGGGGCCAACGTCCTGACTTTC.

The chain combines TRBV4-3 with TRBJ2-4, with D maybe TRBD2 (5 bases). The V end lost 5 bases, the J end lost 8 bases, and 22 bases lay between the germline ends. Germline CDR1 reads LGHNA; CDR2 reads YSLEER. The CDR3 spans 16 residues. CDR3 region: CASSSGGRPADDIQYF. The CDR3, as DNA: TGCGCCAGCAGCTCTGGAGGACGACCAGCGGATGACATTCAGTACTTC.

In this sample, this clonotype turned up a few times. The rearrangement joins TRBV18 to TRBJ2-7; no clear D. Germline V gene lookup returns CDR1 KGHSH and CDR2 LQKENI. V lost 1 base to trimming and J lost 1 base, with 14 bases between them. The CDR3 spans 16 residues. CDR3 residues: CASSPRPMAGSYEQYF. The CDR3, as DNA: TGTGCCAGCTCACCACGGCCCATGGCCGGATCCTACGAGCAGTACTTC.

This chain links TRBV3-1 with TRBJ1-5; tentatively, D is TRBD1 (5 bases). Germline CDR1 is LGHDT and CDR2 is YNNKEL (reference sequence). The length of the CDR3 is 15 residues. V was cut by 0 bases and J by 6 bases, with 12 bases left in between. CDR3 region: CASSQDRGRGQPQHF. The CDR3 bases are TGTGCCAGCAGCCAAGATAGGGGACGAGGTCAGCCCCAGCATTTT.

This clonotype was seen many times. This chain connects TRBV4-3 to TRBJ2-1; 10 bases are a match to TRBD2. This CDR3 spans 16 amino acids. The junction had 1 base not matched to a gene; V was cut back by 0 bases and J by 2 bases. In germline, CDR1 is LGHNA, CDR2 YSLEER. The CDR3 region is CASSQDSGGAYNEQFF. In DNA, the CDR3 is TGCGCCAGCAGCCAAGACAGCGGGGGGGCCTACAATGAGCAGTTCTTC.

This clonotype was found a few times. This sequence joins TRBV15 and TRBJ2-1; possibly TRBD2 for D (6 bases). The V end lost 1 base, the J end lost 1 base, and 8 bases lay between the germline ends. The CDR3 covers 15 residues. Germline V CDR1 and CDR2: LNHNV, YYDKDF (reference sequence). In nucleotides, the CDR3 is TGTGCCACCAGCAGAGGGGGGGATTCCTACAATGAGCAGTTCTTC. Protein: CATSRGGDSYNEQFF. Full variable domain (missing parts from reference TRBV15 and TRBJ2-1): DAMVIQNPRYQVTQFGKPVTLSCSQTLNHNVMYWYQQKSSQAPKLLFHYYDKDFNNEADTPDNFQSRRPNTSFCFLDIRSPGLGDTAMYLCATSRGGDSYNEQFFGPGTRLTVL.

This clonotype appeared many times. This chain joins TRBV5-6 and TRBJ1-5; maybe TRBD1 (6 bases). CDR1 is SGHDT and CDR2 is YYEEEE in the germline V gene. The CDR3 runs 13 residues. V lost 0 bases and J lost 5, with 6 bases in between. The CDR3 region has the DNA TGTGCCAGCAGCTTGGACAGGGATCAGCCCCAGCATTTT. It is translated as CASSLDRDQPQHF.